The T cell receptor (beta chain) under discussion was sequenced for a study of beta chain features in type 1 diabetes. Sequencing targeted expressed TCRB transcripts, as all isolated RNA had been reverse transcribed. Profiled with immunoSEQ multiplex PCR; TCRdb holds only in-frame clones, not every one. The sample has about half a million clones; about 30% are singletons. The clonotype originates from a man aged 18 to 29 in good health. Sequencing was carried out using naive CD4+ T cells from blood.

The chain's CDR3 is CAWSLSGTGRDEQYF. For the CDR3, the DNA is TGTGCCTGGAGTCTAAGCGGGACAGGGAGGGACGAGCAGTACTTC. V is TRBV30 and J is TRBJ2-7; TRBD1 matches at 9 bases. Germline V gene data show CDR1 as GTSNPN and CDR2 as SVGIG (reference sequence). This CDR3 region has 15 residues. Losses at the gene ends were 2 bases for V and 5 bases for J; bases not matched to a gene: 10.